This record looks at one T cell receptor beta chain sequence and its context. Its cognate antigen is unknown. Libraries were made from TCR beta cDNA, and they carried unique molecular identifiers. From 1 to 10 million T cells, hundreds of thousands of cDNA molecules were obtained. TCRdb reprocessed the PCR reads with MiXCR, giving one entry per CDR3 protein. The data show over 300,000 distinct CDR3 sequences, roughly 30% seen once. This record belongs to a study of post-analysis software for immune sequencing data. Broader study findings: Significantly decreased normalized Chao1 diversity was recorded for multiple sclerosis patients relative to controls. F measure grouped same-batch samples tightly together.

The specimen sequenced was blood. This clonotype was sampled from a girl aged 5 to 17 with multiple sclerosis.

CDR3 bases: TGCAGTGGTCGGATCCTCTCTGGAAACACCATATATTTT. Its protein is CSGRILSGNTIYF. The V call is TRBV20-1, the J call TRBJ1-3; D is unresolved. This CDR3 is 13 amino acids long. Trimming stripped 7 bases from V and 0 bases from J, with 10 bases between. Germline values: CDR1 DFQATT, CDR2 SNEGSKA (reference sequence).